This T cell receptor (beta chain) was documented in a study of tissue T cells after allogeneic stem cell transplantation. Whole-study context: Samples with visible lymphocytes on H&E were prioritized for sequencing.

CDR3 size: 15 residues. CDR1 MNHEY and CDR2 SVGEGT come from the germline V gene. The V end was cut by 4 bases, the J end by 3 bases, with 13 bases between. Profiling relied on immunoSEQ multiplex PCR, and the TCRdb table lists in-frame clones only, not all of them. The repertoire includes over a thousand clones, 60% to 80% of them detected once, and roughly a quarter sits in the top ten. This clone has just one count. V usage is TRBV6-2 or TRBV6-3 and J usage is TRBJ1-5; tentatively, D is TRBD1 (6 bases). Sequencing used stomach tissue, obtained at autopsy. The sequence was obtained from a male patient aged 40 to 70 with steroid-refractory graft-versus-host disease after an allogeneic stem cell transplant. Some T cells may arise from the graft donor. CDR3 amino acids: CASSLARGHNQPQHF. CDR3 nucleotides: TGTGCCAGCAGTTTAGCCAGGGGACACAATCAGCCCCAGCATTTT.